This TCR beta chain was recovered during a study of blood T cells in healthy people across ages. Ten or more counts support this clonotype. The antigen is not known. The CDR3 extends over 15 amino acids. The germline V gene has CDR1 SGHTA and CDR2 FQGNSA. V gave up 5 bases and J gave up 8 bases; unmatched junction bases: 12. Whenever a sample was processed, at least 7 million PBMCs were isolated. Study results and limitations: TCR beta diversity per million T cells fell roughly linearly with age. Strong correlation linked observed beta diversity and percent naive T cells. Unknown CMV status may confound age-related changes in expanded clones.

A second roughly 6 to 12 cycle PCR used barcoded and J-beta primers. Each CDR3 protein is one row after TCRdb ran MiXCR on the 5' RACE reads. The table shows hundreds of thousands of distinct CDR3 sequences, with more than 25% occurring only once. The receptor comes from a woman aged 80 or over in good health. The source material was blood. This chain joins TRBV7-2 and TRBJ1-2, with 9 nucleotides matching TRBD1. CDR3 residues: CASSIRQGGGQGYTF. The CDR3 nucleotides are TGTGCCAGCAGCATAAGACAGGGGGGAGGACAAGGCTACACCTTC.